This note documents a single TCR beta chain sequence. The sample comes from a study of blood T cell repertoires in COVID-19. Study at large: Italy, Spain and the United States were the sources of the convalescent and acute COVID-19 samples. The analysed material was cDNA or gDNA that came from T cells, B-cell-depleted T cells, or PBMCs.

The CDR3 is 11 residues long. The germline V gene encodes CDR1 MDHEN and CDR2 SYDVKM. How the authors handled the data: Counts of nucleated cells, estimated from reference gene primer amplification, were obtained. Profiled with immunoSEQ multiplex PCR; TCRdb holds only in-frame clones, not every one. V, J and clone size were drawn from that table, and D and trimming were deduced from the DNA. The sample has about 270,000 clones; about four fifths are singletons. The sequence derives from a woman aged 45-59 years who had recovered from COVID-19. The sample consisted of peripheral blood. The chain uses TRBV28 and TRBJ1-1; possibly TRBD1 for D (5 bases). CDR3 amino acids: CATAGGTEAFF. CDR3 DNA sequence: TGTGCTACAGCGGGGGGAACGGAAGCTTTCTTT.